This T cell receptor beta chain was identified during a study of shared clonotypes between healthy human individuals. TCRdb keeps only in-frame clones here, not all; method: immunoSEQ multiplex PCR. The repertoire consists of hundreds of thousands of clones, with roughly 95% occurring once and the leading ten covering roughly 0.06%. From germline, CDR1 is MDHEN and CDR2 SYDVKM. The CDR3 has 14 residues. Trimming at V came to 3 bases and at J to 6 bases, leaving 7 bases not matched to a gene. In its sample, this clone was seen once. Its antigen is not identified. There were only Caucasian adults among the donors, and all lived in Nashville, Tennessee. The split of CD4+ cells yielded CD45RA+ naive and CD45RA-negative memory subsets. Study results and caveats: The study sampled only blood, and tissue repertoires likely differ.

Sequencing used naive CD4+ T cells sorted from blood. Subset noted: CD45RA+ positively selected. The clonotype originates from a woman aged 25 to 39 in good health. V gene TRBV28 combines with J gene TRBJ1-2; 7 bases are a match to TRBD1. CDR3 DNA sequence: TGTGCCAGCAGTTTTCCCCCACAGGGGAATGGCTACACCTTC. Translated, it gives CASSFPPQGNGYTF.